This TCR beta chain was recorded in a study of identical twins. This clonotype appeared a few times. TCRdb recomputed calls from the 5' RACE reads with MiXCR, one row per CDR3 protein. The sample has about 300,000 distinct CDR3 sequences; over 9% are singletons. The CDR3 has 15 amino acids. Germline CDR1 SEHNR, CDR2 FQNEAQ (reference sequence). The germline V and J ends were trimmed by 1 base and 7 bases, with 13 bases remaining between them. This same sample was also taken into another study, of yellow fever vaccine responses in identical twins.

This receptor was obtained from a woman in her late teens or twenties in good health. V is TRBV7-9 and J is TRBJ1-4; tentative D call: TRBD1 (6 bases). Input material: CD8+ T cells sorted from blood. Written as DNA, the CDR3 is TGTGCCAGCAGCTTAGGCGCAGGGGAGGTTGAAAAACTGTTTTTT. Residues: CASSLGAGEVEKLFF.